Only a few counts were recorded for the clone carrying this T cell receptor (beta chain). The antigen is undetermined. The beta constant-region primer was an equimolar mix of two oligonucleotides covering TRBC1 and TRBC2. Ligated cDNA was amplified by four rounds of PCR with nested alpha and beta constant-region primers and SP2. TCRdb reanalysed the UMI-ligation and nested PCR reads using MiXCR and keeps one entry per CDR3 protein. This table holds 130,000 to 150,000 distinct CDR3 sequences, approximately 15% found once. This entry is derived from a study of naive and memory T cell subsets. Study-wide findings and caveats: In CD4 and CD8 cells, diversity dropped from naive through EMRA. Naive and memory subsets had different power law exponents for TCR abundance.

Four subsets defined by CD45RA and CD27 were sorted after CD3, CD4, CD8 and live/dead staining. This clonotype originated in a human donor in good health. The sample comprised naive CD4+ T cells from blood.

In DNA form, the CDR3 reads TGTGCCAGCAGTTACGGGGCCTCCGTGCGGGAGCAGTACTTC. It specifies CASSYGASVREQYF. V gene TRBV6-2 or TRBV6-3 combines with J gene TRBJ2-7; D possibly corresponds to TRBD1 (5 bases). The CDR3 covers 14 residues. Germline-derived CDR1 and CDR2 are MNHEY and SVGEGT. Trimming cost V 2 bases and J 7 bases, with 15 bases left between them.